A single T cell receptor (beta chain) is shown here with its context. The CDR3 runs to 16 residues. The V gene's germline CDR1 is SGHAT and CDR2 FQNNGV. V was trimmed by 0 bases and J by 0 bases, leaving 11 bases between them. This sample is drawn from a study of blood T cell repertoires in COVID-19. On the study more broadly: Donors in the United States, Italy and Spain gave samples during acute or convalescent COVID-19. PBMCs, B-cell-depleted T cells, or T cells were the source of the cDNA or gDNA that made up the material.

Per the authors' pipeline: The authors estimated nucleated cell counts from reference gene primer amplification. The method was immunoSEQ multiplex PCR; TCRdb's version includes in-frame clones alone and lacks a portion of them. That table supplies the V and J calls and clone size; D and trimming were determined from the DNA. This table holds hundreds of thousands of clones, 85% to 90% found once. The sequence was collected from a woman aged 18-29 years with acute or convalescent COVID-19. The chain carries TRBV11-2 and TRBJ1-1; the D is unclear. The sequenced material came from peripheral blood. CDR3 protein: CASSLDVRALNTEAFF. The CDR3 nucleotides read TGTGCCAGCAGCTTAGATGTCCGAGCCTTGAACACTGAAGCTTTCTTT.